These 14 T cell receptor beta chains came from one sample sequenced in a study of blood T cell repertoires in COVID-19. Here immunoSEQ multiplex PCR was the method, and the copy in TCRdb shows in-frame clones only, minus some. This repertoire shows about 260,000 clones, 85% to 90% found once; its top ten account for 0.87%. The sequencing input was PBMCs or T cells enriched from blood (not recorded which). Every receptor here comes from a man aged 50-60 years who had been exposed to COVID-19.

The genes are TRBV7-3 and TRBJ1-6; D is uncertain. CDR3 size: 14 residues. Germline V lookup: CDR1 SGHTA, CDR2 FQGTGA. Trimming removed 1 base from V and 8 bases from J, with 9 bases in between. CDR3 sequence: CASSLRSGDSPLHF. The CDR3 DNA sequence: TGTGCCAGCAGCTTAAGGAGTGGCGATTCACCCCTCCACTTT.

This clone was seen a single time. The chain has TRBV2 and TRBJ1-1, with TRBD1 identical over 7 bases. Germline CDR1 and CDR2: SNHLY and FYNNEI. V shed 1 base and J 6 bases; nucleotides not matched to a gene: 2. CDR3 length: 13 residues. CDR3 nucleotide sequence: TGTGCCAGCAGTGAAGACAGGGGATCTGAAGCTTTCTTT. This gives the protein CASSEDRGSEAFF.

The chain has TRBV19 and TRBJ1-1, with D perhaps TRBD1 (5 bases). The CDR3 length is 13 residues. V gave up 3 bases and J gave up 3 bases, with 8 bases separating them. The germline gives CDR1 LNHDA, CDR2 SQIVND (reference sequence). The CDR3 DNA follows: TGTGCCAGTAGTATGGGGACTCACACTGAAGCTTTCTTT. Protein product: CASSMGTHTEAFF.

The rearrangement uses TRBV5-4 and TRBJ1-4; 8 nucleotides line up with TRBD1. The CDR3 sequence is 14 residues long. J gave up 8 bases and V 4 bases, and 7 bases lay outside the gene matches. Germline V gene data show CDR1 as SGHNT and CDR2 as YYREEE (reference sequence). CDR3 sequence (DNA): TGTGCCAGCAGCCCCGGCAGGGGGCAAGAAAAACTGTTTTTT. It specifies CASSPGRGQEKLFF.

The CDR3 DNA sequence: TGTGCCAGCAGCTCACTAACCTCTGGAAACACCATATATTTT. This encodes CASSSLTSGNTIYF. V is TRBV5-5 and J is TRBJ1-3; D is undetermined. The CDR3 consists of 14 residues. The V gene lost 3 bases and the J gene lost 0 bases, with 7 bases spanning the gap. CDR1 SGHKS and CDR2 YYEKEE come from the germline V gene (reference sequence).

J is TRBJ2-7 and V is TRBV6-5; D ambiguous. V shed 11 bases and J shed 0 bases, with 17 bases lying between them. CDR3 length: 14 amino acids. Germline values: CDR1 MNHEY, CDR2 SVGAGI. CDR3 region: CAGGRQASSYEQYF. The CDR3 DNA is TGTGCCGGTGGTAGGCAGGCGAGCTCCTACGAGCAGTACTTC.

The CDR3: CASSPGEWSSPLHF. CDR3 coding DNA: TGTGCCAGCAGTCCAGGGGAGTGGAGTTCACCCCTCCACTTT. The chain uses TRBV7-9 and TRBJ1-6, with TRBD1 as a possible D gene (6 bases). V lost 6 bases and J lost 9, with 15 bases in between. The CDR3 extends over 14 amino acids. Germline V gives CDR1 SEHNR, CDR2 FQNEAQ (reference sequence).

The sample holds a few counts of this clone. The rearrangement links TRBV29-1 to TRBJ1-1; D is uncertain. Germline assignment: CDR1 SQVTM and CDR2 ANQGSEA. The germline V and J ends were trimmed by 5 bases and 5 bases, with 9 bases remaining between them. The CDR3 is 11 residues long. The CDR3, as DNA: TGCAGCGTTCGAGGCCTGACTGAAGCTTTCTTT. Amino acid sequence: CSVRGLTEAFF.

This clone was recorded once. In DNA, the CDR3 is TGTGCCAGCAGCTGGGACGGACAGCGGTACAATGAGCAGTTCTTC. Amino acid sequence: CASSWDGQRYNEQFF. The chain joins TRBV5-4 to TRBJ2-1; tentatively, D is TRBD1 (6 bases). Germline CDR1 SGHNT, CDR2 YYREEE (reference sequence). There are 15 residues in the CDR3. With 3 bases removed from V and 4 bases from J, the gap between germline ends came to 14 bases.

This clone was detected once. This sequence joins TRBV6-5 and TRBJ1-2, with 7 bases fitting TRBD1. The V gene's germline CDR1 is MNHEY and CDR2 SVGAGI. The CDR3 contains 14 residues. Trimming at V came to 2 bases and at J to 3 bases, leaving 3 bases not matched to a gene. CDR3 loop: CASSYRDSDYGYTF. For the CDR3, the DNA is TGTGCCAGCAGTTACCGGGACAGCGACTATGGCTACACCTTC.

This rearrangement joins TRBV3-1 (or the pseudogene TRBV3-2) to TRBJ1-2, with 9 bases matching TRBD1. From germline, CDR1 is LGHDT and CDR2 YNNKEL (reference sequence). J gave up 6 bases and V 3 bases, and 2 bases lay outside the gene matches. The CDR3 contains 13 residues. The CDR3 nucleotides read TGTGCCAGCAGCCACAGGACAGGGGATGGCTACACCTTC. Translation gives CASSHRTGDGYTF.

This chain joins TRBV6-5 and TRBJ2-7; 9 positions agree with TRBD2. Losses at the gene ends were 6 bases for V and 5 bases for J; bases not matched to a gene: 2. The CDR3 contains 12 residues. Germline loops: CDR1 MNHEY, CDR2 SVGAGI. As DNA, the CDR3 is TGTGCCAGCAGATCTAGCGGGGACGAGCAGTACGTC. It translates to CASRSSGDEQYV.

This clone has just a few counts. V is TRBV9 and J is TRBJ2-2; the match to TRBD2 covers 7 bases. The CDR3 contains 15 residues. Germline V gives CDR1 SGDLS, CDR2 YYNGEE. V gave up 4 bases and J gave up 7 bases; unmatched junction bases: 10. Written as DNA, the CDR3 is TGTGCCAGCAGCACCCACACCGGGGGGAACGGGGAGCTGTTTTTT. Protein product: CASSTHTGGNGELFF. Together with reference TRBV9 and TRBJ2-2, the CDR3 gives the full variable domain: DSGVTQTPKHLITATGQRVTLRCSPRSGDLSVYWYQQSLDQGLQFLIQYYNGEERAKGNILERFSAQQFPDLHSELNLSSLELGDSALYFCASSTHTGGNGELFFGEGSRLTVL.

A single count supports this clone. This chain links TRBV18 with TRBJ2-7, with D possibly being TRBD1 (6 bases). The CDR3 spans 16 residues. Germline loops: CDR1 KGHSH, CDR2 LQKENI. Between the trimmed V and J ends, which lost 4 bases and 7 bases, there was a span of 23 bases. The CDR3 here is CASSRVRQVSSGEQYF. CDR3 nucleotide sequence: TGTGCCAGCTCACGGGTAAGACAGGTATCTTCCGGGGAGCAGTACTTC.